Included here is one T cell receptor beta chain sequence, with context. The V gene lost 2 bases and the J gene lost 3 bases, with 10 bases spanning the gap. The CDR3 contains 14 residues. The germline gives CDR1 MNHEY, CDR2 SVGAGI. This record belongs to a study of OX40 agonist ivuxolimab in advanced cancers. As for the study in general: Dose-escalation cases comprised hepatocellular carcinoma, melanoma, renal cell or head and neck cancer. Patients were over 65% male with ages roughly 23 to 85, mean about 60.

Produced via immunoSEQ multiplex PCR; TCRdb's table is partial and in-frame only. The table shows 69,000 or so clones, with approximately 92% occurring only once. This chain connects TRBV6-5 to TRBJ1-1; no firm D call. This TCR derives from an adult with an advanced solid tumor such as melanoma, head and neck, liver or kidney cancer. This material consisted of CD4+ or CD8+ T cells sorted from blood, taken in a trial of the OX40 agonist ivuxolimab. CDR3 in amino acids: CASSYAREYTEAFF. The CDR3 DNA is TGTGCCAGCAGTTACGCCAGAGAGTACACTGAAGCTTTCTTT.